This is a list of T cell receptor beta chains from one sample in a study of T cells in localized non-small cell lung cancer. The protocol was immunoSEQ multiplex PCR, while the TCRdb copy is restricted to in-frame clones and leaves out a portion. The data show about 82,000 clones, about 78% seen once. The sequences come from PBMCs, collected before any cancer treatment. These receptors all come from a man between 40 and 69 years old with stage II squamous cell lung carcinoma. Both conserved end residues are part of each CDR3. Each record gives: D gene, V gene, clone size, J gene, CDR3 DNA, CDR3 protein. A D gene is named only where the DNA matches it firmly. Clone size appears in some rows only: once, few, many, or a class for an expanded clone.

>TRBD2|TRBV4-3|once|TRBJ2-5
TGCGCCAGCAGCCAAGATCGGGGGGTTTCGGAGACCCAGTACTTC
CASSQDRGVSETQYF
>-|TRBV6-6|-|TRBJ1-2
TGTGCCAGCAGTTATGGTGGAGGGAACTATGGCTACACCTTC
CASSYGGGNYGYTF
>-|TRBV4-3|-|TRBJ1-2
TGCGCCAGCAGCCACCAGGGGTTAGGCTACACCTTC
CASSHQGLGYTF
>-|TRBV21-1|-|TRBJ1-3
TGTGCCACCTCATACAGCCGACAGAACTCTGGAAACACCATATATTTT
CATSYSRQNSGNTIYF
>TRBD2|TRBV29-1|-|TRBJ2-1
TGCAGCTCCCGGAGACTAGCGGGAGAAGGGTCCTACAATGAGCAGTTCTTC
CSSRRLAGEGSYNEQFF
>-|TRBV6-5|-|TRBJ2-1
TGTGCCAGCAGTTACTCTGGAGGACTGCCGCTCGAATTCTTC
CASSYSGGLPLEFF
>-|TRBV7-6|-|TRBJ1-1
TGTGCCAGCAGCTTTGGGACGAACACTGAAGCTTTCTTT
CASSFGTNTEAFF
>-|TRBV28|-|TRBJ2-7
TGTGCCAGCAGTTTCTTCGAAGGTCAGCGAAACGAGCAGTACTTC
CASSFFEGQRNEQYF
>TRBD1|TRBV11-3|once|TRBJ2-2
TGTGCCAGCCGGGACAGGGACACCGGGGAGCTGTTTTTT
CASRDRDTGELFF
>-|TRBV2|-|TRBJ2-1
TGTGCCAGCAGTGAAGCGGGGGAGCAGTTCTTC
CASSEAGEQFF
>TRBD2|TRBV5-1|-|TRBJ2-1
TGCGCCAGCAGCTTGGTCCCACTAGCGGGGGGGACGAATGAGCAGTTCTTC
CASSLVPLAGGTNEQFF
>-|TRBV5-6|once|TRBJ2-3
TGTGCCAGCAGCTTGGACGCGGCTAGCACAGATACGCAGTATTTT
CASSLDAASTDTQYF
>-|TRBV19|-|TRBJ2-2
TGTGCCAGTATCGCCAGTGGGAGGTTGACCGGGGAGCTGTTTTTT
CASIASGRLTGELFF
>TRBD1|TRBV7-2|-|TRBJ1-1
TGTGCCAGCAGCTGGGACAGGGGGATAATCACTGAAGCTTTCTTT
CASSWDRGIITEAFF
>TRBD2|TRBV27|-|TRBJ2-1
TGTGCCAGCGCGGGGTTTAGCGGGCGAGGTATCAATGAGCAGTTCTTC
CASAGFSGRGINEQFF
>-|TRBV4-2|few|TRBJ1-4
TGTGCCAGCAGCCAAGGGCACGGCGCAACTAATGAAAAACTGTTTTTT
CASSQGHGATNEKLFF
>-|TRBV6-6|-|TRBJ1-4
TGTGCCAGCAGTTCGGGACGGGATAATGAAAAACTGTTTTTT
CASSSGRDNEKLFF
>TRBD2|TRBV5-8|-|TRBJ2-7
TGTGCCAGCAGCTTGGCCTGGTCCAGCGGGACCAAAGACGAGCAGTACTTC
CASSLAWSSGTKDEQYF
>TRBD1|TRBV5-1|-|TRBJ2-3
TGCGCCAGCAGCTTGGGCTTGGGGACAGGCGTACCTGTGGATACGCAGTATTTT
CASSLGLGTGVPVDTQYF
>TRBD1|TRBV28|once|TRBJ1-2
TGTGCCAGCAGGCGTCTGGAGACAGGGAACTATGGCTACACCTTC
CASRRLETGNYGYTF
>TRBD1|TRBV5-1|few|TRBJ2-4
TGCGCCAGCAGCTTAGGACAGGCAGAAAACATTCAGTACTTC
CASSLGQAENIQYF
>TRBD1|TRBV11-2|-|TRBJ2-7
TGTGCCAGCAGCTTGTCTTCGGGACAGACCTACGAGCAGTACTTC
CASSLSSGQTYEQYF
>-|TRBV7-2|-|TRBJ1-1
TGTGCCAGCAGCCGAGGGGTGGAAAACACTGAAGCTTTCTTT
CASSRGVENTEAFF
>-|TRBV29-1|-|TRBJ1-2
TGCAGCTCACCGCGGGGGGACGGCTATGGCTACACCTTC
CSSPRGDGYGYTF
>TRBD2|TRBV13|-|TRBJ2-2
TGTGCCAGCAGCAGTAGGAGCGGGGGGAACACCGGGGAGCTGTTTTTT
CASSSRSGGNTGELFF
>-|TRBV9|-|TRBJ1-1
TGTGCCAGCAGCTCCCAGGGATACACTGAAGCTTTCTTT
CASSSQGYTEAFF
>-|TRBV28|-|TRBJ1-2
TGTGCCACCAGGGAAACGGGGGCAAGAGGCTACACCTTC
CATRETGARGYTF
>-|TRBV29-1|-|TRBJ1-1
TGCAGCGTTCCAGGGCCCTCTGAAGCTTTCTTT
CSVPGPSEAFF
>TRBD1|TRBV15|-|TRBJ1-2
TGTGCCACCAGCAGAATACGGGACAGAACTAACTATGGCTACACCTTC
CATSRIRDRTNYGYTF
>TRBD2|TRBV19|few|TRBJ2-3
TGTGCCAGTAGTATCGTAGGGACTAGTTTGGGCACAGATACGCAGTATTTT
CASSIVGTSLGTDTQYF
>-|TRBV28|-|TRBJ1-1
TGTGCCAGCAGTCCCGGCGGGAGAGGAGACACTGAAGCTTTCTTT
CASSPGGRGDTEAFF
>-|TRBV7-6|-|TRBJ1-4
TGTGCCAGCAGTCCTAGAGACAGGTCTAACGAAAAACTGTTTTTT
CASSPRDRSNEKLFF
>-|TRBV9|-|TRBJ1-2
TGTGCCAGCAGCGGAGGGGGACGAGGACTCCTCCTCTTC
CASSGGGRGLLLF
>-|TRBV5-1|-|TRBJ2-3
TGCGCCAGCAGCTTGTCCGCAGATACGCAGTATTTT
CASSLSADTQYF
>TRBD2|TRBV19|-|TRBJ2-1
TGTGCCAGTAGTACCGATAGCGGGATGGTTGAGCAGTTCTTC
CASSTDSGMVEQFF
>-|TRBV18|-|TRBJ2-1
TGTGCCAGCTCGCGTACAGCCGTGCATGAGCAGTTCTTC
CASSRTAVHEQFF
>TRBD2|TRBV15|-|TRBJ2-1
TGTGCCACCAGCAGGGGCGGGGGCTCCTACAATGAGCAGTTCTTC
CATSRGGGSYNEQFF
>-|TRBV28|-|TRBJ1-2
TGTGCCAGCAGTTTCTCGCTACGTGGGGGCTACACCTTC
CASSFSLRGGYTF
>-|TRBV28|-|TRBJ2-2
TGTGCCAGCATGCGAGCTCCCTCCTGGGAGCTGTTTTTT
CASMRAPSWELFF
>-|TRBV5-1|-|TRBJ2-7
TGCGCCAGCAGCTTAGGGCCGAGGTCCTACGAGCAGTACTTC
CASSLGPRSYEQYF
>-|TRBV6-5|few|TRBJ1-6
TGTGCCAGCTCCCCAGGGGCTGATTCACCCCTCCACTTT
CASSPGADSPLHF
>TRBD2|TRBV6-6|-|TRBJ2-2
TGTGCCAGCAGTGGCGGGGGGCGCACCGGGGAGCTGTTTTTT
CASSGGGRTGELFF
>-|TRBV18|-|TRBJ2-1
TGTGCCAGCTCACCACCGCCGGGTGGCAATGAGCAGTTCTTC
CASSPPPGGNEQFF
>TRBD1|TRBV5-1|-|TRBJ2-7
TGCGCCAGCAGTAGCGAGCCGGGACAGGGGGTGGTTGAGCAGTACTTC
CASSSEPGQGVVEQYF
>TRBD2|TRBV6-1|-|TRBJ2-5
TGTGCCAGCAGCCGAGGGACTAGCGGAGATAAGACCCAGTACTTC
CASSRGTSGDKTQYF
>-|TRBV29-1|-|TRBJ1-1
TGCAGCGTTGAGCGGCGCTTGGGCACTGAAGCTTTCTTT
CSVERRLGTEAFF
>TRBD1|TRBV6-1|few|TRBJ2-7
TGTGCCAGCGGTTTAGGGGGCTCCTCCTACGAGCAGTACTTC
CASGLGGSSYEQYF
>TRBD2|TRBV28|-|TRBJ2-7
TGTGCCAGCAGTTCTCCCCAGCGGGAGAGCTCCTACGAGCAGTACTTC
CASSSPQRESSYEQYF
>-|TRBV18|-|TRBJ1-2
TGTGCCAGCTCACCACCGTCTTCAGGGCTTGGCTACACCTTC
CASSPPSSGLGYTF
>-|TRBV13|once|TRBJ2-2
TGTGCCAGCAGCTTTGGAACAGCCGCGAACACCGGGGAGCTGTTTTTT
CASSFGTAANTGELFF
>TRBD2|TRBV9|-|TRBJ2-1
TGTGCCAGCAGCGAGGGGACTAGCGGGAGAGTAAATGAGCAGTTCTTC
CASSEGTSGRVNEQFF
>-|TRBV28|once|TRBJ2-7
TGTGCCAGCAGTGTTACTCCTCAGGGAGGCGAGCAGTACTTC
CASSVTPQGGEQYF
>TRBD2|TRBV9|-|TRBJ2-1
TGTGCCAGCAGCCAGGGACTAGCGGGAGTCTACAATGAGCAGTTCTTC
CASSQGLAGVYNEQFF
>-|TRBV4-3|-|TRBJ1-2
TGCGCCAGCAGCCAAGATGGGAGAGAGGACGGTGGCTACACCTTC
CASSQDGREDGGYTF
>TRBD1|TRBV5-6|once|TRBJ2-1
TGTGCCAGCAGCTTGGGCTGGCAGGGGGCCCGAACAAATGAGCAGTTCTTC
CASSLGWQGARTNEQFF
>TRBD1|TRBV2|few|TRBJ1-5
TGTGCCAGCAGTGGAAACAGGGGGCAGAATCAGCCCCAGCATTTT
CASSGNRGQNQPQHF
>-|TRBV7-2|once|TRBJ2-1
TGTGCCAGCAGCACCGCCGGGACCAACGAGCAGTTCTTC
CASSTAGTNEQFF
>-|TRBV6-5|-|TRBJ1-2
TGTGCCAGCAGTGGCCTCTATGGCTACACCTTC
CASSGLYGYTF
>-|TRBV2|-|TRBJ2-3
TGTGCCAGCAGTGAAAGGCTCCATACGGATACGCAGTATTTT
CASSERLHTDTQYF